The 22 T cell receptor beta chains reported below all come from one sample, sequenced in a study of Graves' ophthalmopathy and Graves' hyperthyroidism. As the template, RNA transcripts were used to amplify TCR beta CDR3 regions. First-round RT-PCR used HTBI primers; second-round multiplex PCR followed. TCRdb analysed the multiplex PCR reads with MiXCR anew, one entry per CDR3 protein. Here the sample spans 450,000 to 600,000 distinct CDR3 sequences, under 45% being singletons. Sequenced input: peripheral blood or thyroid tissue (not recorded which). Source of these receptors: an adult man with Graves' hyperthyroidism.

Only a few counts were recorded for this clonotype. The germline gene is not matched at one end of the junction; a read error may be the cause. The chain couples TRBV2 to TRBJ2-3; no clear D gene. Per the germline V gene, CDR1 is SNHLY and CDR2 is FYNNEI. The CDR3 is 11 amino acids. The CDR3, as DNA: TGTGCCAGCAGTGACGGGTCTGAGCAGTTCTTT. Its protein product is CASSDGSEQFF. The variable domain in full, with the rest retrieved from reference TRBV2 and TRBJ2-3, is EPEVTQTPSHQVTQMGQEVILRCVPISNHLYFYWYRQILGQKVEFLVSFYNNEISEKSEIFDDQFSVERPDGSNFTLKIRSTKLEDSAMYFCASSDGSEQFFGPGTRLTVL.

The rearrangement links TRBV20-1 to TRBJ2-7, with TRBD2 as a possible D gene (7 bases). The J call may not be correct, given that the DNA end is closer to TRBJ2-1. Looked up from germline, CDR1 is DFQATT and CDR2 is SNEGSKA (reference sequence). The CDR3 totals 12 residues. CDR3 DNA: TGCAGTGCTCACCGGGGGGCTGGTGAGCAGTTCTTC. Its translation is CSAHRGAGEQFF.

This clonotype was observed many times. The chain recombines TRBV5-4 with TRBJ2-7; possibly TRBD2 for D (5 bases). Germline CDR1 reads SGHNT; CDR2 reads YYREEE (reference sequence). With 7 bases removed from V and 1 base from J, the gap between germline ends came to 15 bases. CDR3 length: 14 residues. In DNA form, the CDR3 reads TGTGCCAGCTCCAAGGAGGCGGAGTCCTACGAGCAGTACTTC. It codes for CASSKEAESYEQYF.

This clonotype was counted many times. This chain connects TRBV20-1 to TRBJ1-6, with D possibly being TRBD1 (5 bases). The CDR3 consists of 14 residues. Trimming took off 8 bases at V and 6 bases at J, with 17 bases between the two ends. Germline CDR1 DFQATT, CDR2 SNEGSKA (reference sequence). CDR3: CSSYPGLINSPLHF. Here the CDR3 DNA reads TGCAGTTCATACCCGGGACTGATTAATTCACCCCTCCACTTT.

This clonotype was recorded at least ten times. The junction departs from germline at one end; a sequencing error may be responsible. The rearrangement joins TRBV7-9 to TRBJ2-6; no clear D gene. The CDR3 is made up of 15 amino acids. The V gene's germline CDR1 is SEHNR and CDR2 FQNEAQ (reference sequence). CDR3 coding DNA: TGTGCCGGCAGCCCCCTTATCTCTGGGGCCAACGTCCTGACTTTC. This sequence encodes CAGSPLISGANVLTF.

This clonotype was counted ten times or more. The chain couples TRBV7-6 to TRBJ1-1; 9 nucleotides agree with TRBD1. This CDR3 region has 15 residues. Per the germline V gene, CDR1 is SGHVS and CDR2 is FNYEAQ. V was pared by 4 bases and J by 3 bases, with 6 bases of the junction left unmatched. CDR3 nucleotide sequence: TGTGCCAGCAGCTCTAGACAGGGGGTAGACACTGAAGCTTTCTTT. Translating gives CASSSRQGVDTEAFF.

This clonotype was seen repeatedly, ten times or more. This chain links TRBV7-2 with TRBJ2-7, with 8 bases aligning to TRBD2. The CDR3 spans 17 residues. The ends lost 1 base at V and 2 bases at J; junction bases unmatched: 10. Germline V gene data show CDR1 as SGHTA and CDR2 as FQGNSA. As DNA, the CDR3 is TGTGCCAGCAGCTTAGTTTCGGCACTAGCGGAAGCCTACGAGCAGTACTTC. Encoded protein: CASSLVSALAEAYEQYF.

This chain connects TRBV6-1 to TRBJ2-7; TRBD2 might be the D (5 bases). The V end lost 8 bases, the J end lost 0 bases, and 11 bases lay between the germline ends. Germline-derived CDR1 and CDR2 are MNHNS and SASEGT. This CDR3 has 13 residues. The CDR3 reads CASEGLGSYEQYF. CDR3 in DNA: TGTGCCAGCGAGGGTCTTGGCTCCTACGAGCAGTACTTC.

To note about this clonotype: A read error is likely, as this CDR3 ends without the conserved phenylalanine or tryptophan. The chain is built from TRBV5-6 and TRBJ2-7; no firm D call. The germline gives CDR1 SGHDT, CDR2 YYEEEE. CDR3 length: 14 amino acids. V was clipped by 3 bases and J by 2 bases, with 12 bases between them. CDR3 loop: CASSSGYIPYEQYS. The CDR3 nucleotides are TGTGCCAGCAGCTCGGGTTACATCCCCTACGAGCAGTACTCC.

The J gene is TRBJ1-1, the V gene TRBV29-1, with 10 bases aligning to TRBD1. Germline lookup yields CDR1 SQVTM and CDR2 ANQGSEA. This CDR3 has 15 residues. The ends lost 1 base at V and 3 bases at J; junction bases unmatched: 5. CDR3 in DNA: TGCAGCGTTGAAGTGGTGGACAGGGGGGACACTGAAGCTTTCTTT. As protein: CSVEVVDRGDTEAFF.

Many counts were recorded for this clonotype. V and J are TRBV9 and TRBJ1-1; the D is unclear. CDR1 is SGDLS, CDR2 YYNGEE, per germline. The CDR3 length is 10 residues. The V end lost 4 bases, the J end lost 5 bases, and 3 bases lay between the germline ends. The CDR3 nucleotides read TGTGCCAGCAGCCCAACTGAAGCTTTCTTT. Translating gives CASSPTEAFF.

This clonotype was counted a few times. The rearrangement uses TRBV27 and TRBJ1-5; D not certain. V lost 6 bases, J lost 5 bases, and 14 bases lay in between. The germline V gene encodes CDR1 MNHEY and CDR2 SMNVEV (reference sequence). CDR3 length: 14 amino acids. The CDR3 DNA sequence: TGTGCCAGCAGCTCGGCGGGTTGGGATCAGCCCCAGCATTTT. This gives the protein CASSSAGWDQPQHF.

This clonotype was counted ten times or more. This sequence joins TRBV7-9 and TRBJ2-7; TRBD1 aligns across 7 bases. This CDR3 has 17 amino acids. The V and J ends lost 3 bases and 0 bases, in that order; junction bases with no gene match: 11. From germline, CDR1 is SEHNR and CDR2 FQNEAQ (reference sequence). The CDR3 DNA is TGTGCCAGCAGCTTTGGTCCCGAACAGGGGAACTCCTACGAGCAGTACTTC. Its protein is CASSFGPEQGNSYEQYF.

The rearrangement joins TRBV2 to TRBJ1-2; 8 nucleotides line up with TRBD1. The CDR3 has 13 amino acids. Germline values: CDR1 SNHLY, CDR2 FYNNEI. In DNA, the CDR3 is TGTGCTAGATCAGGGGGCATAGTAGGTGGCTACACCTTC. It specifies CARSGGIVGGYTF.

The rearrangement uses TRBV19 and TRBJ1-5; D gene unclear. The germline CDR1 and CDR2 sequences are LNHDA and SQIVND (reference sequence). Trimming took 4 bases from V and 0 from J, leaving 13 bases between them. This CDR3 spans 16 amino acids. The CDR3 DNA is TGTGCCAGTAGTACCGCACTTAGGTCTAGCAATCAGCCCCAGCATTTT. Translation: CASSTALRSSNQPQHF.

This clonotype was picked up a small number of times. This chain links TRBV30 with TRBJ1-1; D gene ambiguous. The length of the CDR3 is 13 residues. V shed 0 bases and J shed 0 bases, with 5 bases lying between them. Germline V lookup: CDR1 GTSNPN, CDR2 SVGIG (reference sequence). CDR3 protein: CAWSVLLNTEAFF. For the CDR3, the DNA is TGTGCCTGGAGTGTTTTGCTGAACACTGAAGCTTTCTTT.

Of note for this clonotype: A read error is possible here, since a much larger clone lies one base away. This CDR3 is CSAMRDRKETQYF. For the CDR3, the DNA is TGCAGTGCTATGCGGGACCGAAAAGAGACCCAGTACTTC. The rearrangement links TRBV20-1 to TRBJ2-5; D may be TRBD2 (6 bases). Germline-derived CDR1 and CDR2 are DFQATT and SNEGSKA (reference sequence). This CDR3 contains 13 residues. Trimming removed 4 bases from V and 3 bases from J, with 12 bases in between.

The gene calls are TRBV29-1 and TRBJ1-1, with no clear D. The CDR3 has 13 residues. V was shortened by 8 bases and J by 2 bases, with 15 bases between the two germline ends. Germline V gives CDR1 SQVTM, CDR2 ANQGSEA. CDR3 nucleotide sequence: TGCAGCTTCACATCCTCAGCTAACACTGAAGCTTTCTTT. It yields the protein CSFTSSANTEAFF.

The chain carries TRBV11-2 and TRBJ2-6, with TRBD1 matching 7 bases. After removal of 1 base from V and 0 bases from J, the junction contained 9 bases not matched to a gene. Per germline, CDR1 SGHAT and CDR2 FQNNGV. The CDR3 runs 19 residues. The CDR3 sequence: CASSLGTGPINSGANVLTF. The CDR3 coding sequence is TGTGCCAGCAGCTTAGGGACAGGCCCTATAAACTCTGGGGCCAACGTCCTGACTTTC.

The rearrangement links TRBV29-1 to TRBJ1-2; TRBD1 matches 7 bases. This CDR3 has 13 residues. V shed 8 bases, J shed 2 bases, and the junction held 8 bases outside the gene matches. Germline CDR1 reads SQVTM; CDR2 reads ANQGSEA. The DNA for the CDR3 is TGCAGCAGACCACAGGGGAGAAACTATGGCTACACCTTC. Its protein is CSRPQGRNYGYTF.

This clonotype has ten or more counts. The genes are TRBV2 and TRBJ1-1; D remains unclear. The CDR3 runs 13 residues. The germline V gene has CDR1 SNHLY and CDR2 FYNNEI. The V gene lost 6 bases and the J gene lost 0 bases, with 8 bases spanning the gap. The CDR3 region is CASRGVMNTEAFF. The CDR3 region has the DNA TGTGCCAGCAGGGGAGTTATGAACACTGAAGCTTTCTTT.

This clonotype was recorded only once. The chain carries TRBV5-4 and TRBJ2-7, with 11 bases identical to TRBD1. CDR1 is SGHNT and CDR2 is YYREEE in the germline V gene (reference sequence). The V segment lost 7 bases and the J segment 6 bases; nucleotides outside the gene matches: 9. This CDR3 is built from 14 residues. The CDR3 sequence: CASAQDRGPSEQYF. The CDR3 coding sequence is TGTGCCAGCGCACAGGACAGGGGGCCGAGCGAGCAGTACTTC.